Listed below are T cell receptor beta chains from one sample, sequenced in a study of T cells after yellow fever vaccination. Each CDR3 protein is one row after TCRdb ran MiXCR on the 5' RACE reads. The data contain 300,000 or so distinct CDR3 sequences, roughly 8.3% of them singletons. The sequenced sample was PBMCs, obtained roughly seven weeks after the first yellow fever vaccination. The source is a young man who received the YFV17D yellow fever vaccine. The CDR3 runs from the conserved cysteine through the conserved F or W. The D gene is left open where the match is weak. Not all rows give a size; the values are once, few, many and, for expanded clones, a class.

clone_size	j_call	d_call	v_call	cdr3_aa	cdr3_nt
few	TRBJ1-2	NA	TRBV9	CASSVEGEGTYGYTF	TGTGCCAGCAGCGTAGAAGGAGAGGGGACCTATGGCTACACCTTC
NA	TRBJ2-3	NA	TRBV27	CASSQSGGWGTDTQYF	TGTGCCAGCAGTCAGTCGGGGGGCTGGGGCACAGATACGCAGTATTTT
few	TRBJ2-5	TRBD2	TRBV6-5	CASRGLAWQTQYF	TGTGCCAGCAGGGGACTAGCGTGGCAGACCCAGTACTTC
NA	TRBJ2-5	NA	TRBV11-2	CASSPRLLGVETQYF	TGTGCCAGCAGCCCCCGCTTGTTGGGGGTCGAGACCCAGTACTTC
few	TRBJ2-6	NA	TRBV3-1	CASSLPSSGANVLTF	TGTGCCAGCAGCCTGCCGAGCTCTGGGGCCAACGTCCTGACTTTC
few	TRBJ1-5	NA	TRBV6-2/TRBV6-3	CASSAGTPQHF	TGTGCCAGCAGTGCCGGGACACCACAGCATTTT
NA	TRBJ2-3	NA	TRBV5-1	CASSRVDSTDTQYF	TGCGCCAGCAGCAGGGTCGATAGCACAGATACGCAGTATTTT
NA	TRBJ1-1	NA	TRBV12-3/TRBV12-4	CASSFGTDGENTEAFF	TGTGCCAGCAGTTTTGGCACGGACGGGGAGAACACTGAAGCTTTCTTT
few	TRBJ1-4	NA	TRBV5-6	CASSLETGNGLFF	TGTGCCAGCAGCTTGGAGACTGGAAACGGACTGTTTTTT
many	TRBJ1-6	TRBD1	TRBV4-3	CASSHEPTGRNSPLHF	TGCGCCAGCAGCCATGAGCCGACAGGGAGGAATTCACCCCTCCACTTT
NA	TRBJ2-3	NA	TRBV3-1	CASSQWDRQADTQYF	TGTGCCAGCAGCCAATGGGATCGACAGGCGGATACGCAGTATTTT
many	TRBJ2-4	NA	TRBV28	CASSFWGSTKNIQYF	TGTGCCAGCAGTTTTTGGGGTTCGACCAAAAACATTCAGTACTTC
few	TRBJ1-2	NA	TRBV14	CASSQGISGYTF	TGTGCCAGCAGCCAAGGTATTAGTGGCTACACCTTC
NA	TRBJ1-6	NA	TRBV3-1	CASSQGAVGSPLHF	TGTGCCAGCAGCCAAGGGGCGGTCGGTTCACCCCTCCACTTT
many	TRBJ1-1	NA	TRBV12-3/TRBV12-4	CASSRNRQYSINTEAFF	TGTGCCAGCAGCCGGAATCGACAGTACTCCATAAACACTGAAGCTTTCTTT
NA	TRBJ2-3	TRBD2	TRBV29-1	CSVGLAGADTQYF	TGCAGCGTAGGACTAGCGGGGGCAGATACGCAGTATTTT
few	TRBJ1-4	NA	TRBV5-5	CASSMAMATREKLFF	TGTGCCAGCAGCATGGCCATGGCTACAAGGGAAAAACTGTTTTTT
NA	TRBJ1-2	NA	TRBV5-1	CASSLGSGANYGYTF	TGCGCCAGCAGCTTGGGATCGGGAGCTAACTATGGCTACACCTTC
few	TRBJ1-1	NA	TRBV5-1	CASSSTFTGEAFF	TGCGCCAGCAGCTCCACTTTCACAGGAGAAGCTTTCTTT
NA	TRBJ1-5	NA	TRBV3-1	CASSQRENQPQHF	TGTGCCAGCAGCCAAAGAGAGAATCAGCCCCAGCATTTT
NA	TRBJ1-4	NA	TRBV9	CASNVAGQTNEKLFF	TGTGCCAGCAACGTCGCGGGGCAGACTAATGAAAAACTGTTTTTT
many	TRBJ2-2	TRBD1	TRBV5-1	CASSLALDRANTGELFF	TGCGCCAGCAGCTTGGCCTTGGACAGGGCAAACACCGGGGAGCTGTTTTTT